This TCR beta chain comes out of a study of shared clonotypes between healthy human individuals. Sequencing was performed with immunoSEQ multiplex PCR; in TCRdb, only in-frame clones are kept and a portion is missing. This table holds about 2.1 million clones, roughly 91% found once. Naive CD8 populations comprised CD45RO-negative cells positively selected for CCR7, excluding terminally differentiated effector memory CD45RA+ cells. In regard to this clone: The target antigen is unknown.

Germline V gene lookup returns CDR1 SGHNT and CDR2 YYREEE (reference sequence). CDR3 length equals 16 residues. V lost 1 base to trimming and J lost 1 base, with 14 bases between them. The study's findings and limits: Across several donors, naive CD4 shared 4.5% to 6%, naive CD8 approximately 3.5%, memory CD4 roughly 2.4%, memory CD8 0.4%. Larger estimated richness was generally seen in naive subsets than in memory subsets.

Sequenced: naive CD8+ T cells from PBMCs. The source is a man aged 18 to 30 in good health. Some clones in this sample may be carry-over from other donors' samples. V and J are TRBV5-4 and TRBJ2-5, with D perhaps TRBD1 or TRBD2 (6 bases each). CDR3 nucleotide sequence: TGTGCCAGCAGCTTGTTCGGGGGCCAGGGCCAAGAGACCCAGTACTTC. Protein: CASSLFGGQGQETQYF.